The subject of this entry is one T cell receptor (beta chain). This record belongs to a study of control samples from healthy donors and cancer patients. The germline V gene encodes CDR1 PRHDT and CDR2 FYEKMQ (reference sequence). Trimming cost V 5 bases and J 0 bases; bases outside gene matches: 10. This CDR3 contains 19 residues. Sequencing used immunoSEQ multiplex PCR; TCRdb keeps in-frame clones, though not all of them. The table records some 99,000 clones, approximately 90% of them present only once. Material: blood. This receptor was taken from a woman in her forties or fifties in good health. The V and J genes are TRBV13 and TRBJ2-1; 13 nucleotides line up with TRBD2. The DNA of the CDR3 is TGTGCCAGCAGCGCCCGACTAGCGGGGGGTGCAAGCTCCTACAATGAGCAGTTCTTC. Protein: CASSARLAGGASSYNEQFF. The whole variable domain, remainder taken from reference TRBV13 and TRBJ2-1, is AAGVIQSPRHLIKEKRETATLKCYPIPRHDTVYWYQQGPGQDPQFLISFYEKMQSDKGSIPDRFSAQQFSDYHSELNMSSLELGDSALYFCASSARLAGGASSYNEQFFGPGTRLTVL.